Following are 14 T cell receptor beta chains from one sample sequenced in a study of Ad26.COV2.S vaccination and SARS-CoV-2 variants. Treatment of the sample: approximately 18 received Ad26.COV2.S at low or high dose, single or two shots; several received placebo; per-sample allocation not given. Sampling occurred on day 63 after the first vaccine or placebo injection. Produced via immunoSEQ multiplex PCR; TCRdb's table is partial and in-frame only. The table includes over 400,000 clones, about 90% detected once. The source material was peripheral blood, sampled in a trial of Ad26.COV2.S vaccine versus placebo. Source of these receptors: a person between 18 and 65 years old who received the Ad26.COV2.S COVID-19 vaccine or a placebo.

The chain has TRBV19 and TRBJ2-5; 11 bases map to TRBD1. V lost 2 bases to trimming and J lost 4 bases; unmatched junction nucleotides: 3. The CDR3 consists of 15 residues. Germline V lookup: CDR1 LNHDA, CDR2 SQIVND (reference sequence). CDR3 region: CASSITGTGGETQYF. In nucleotides, the CDR3 is TGTGCCAGTAGTATAACCGGGACAGGGGGAGAGACCCAGTACTTC.

V and J are TRBV27 and TRBJ1-5; TRBD1 might be the D (6 bases). Trimming took 9 bases from V and 4 from J, leaving 19 bases between them. The CDR3 has 15 amino acids. Germline V gene data show CDR1 as MNHEY and CDR2 as SMNVEV (reference sequence). CDR3 sequence reads: CASKYSPGTNQPQHF. The DNA for the CDR3 is TGTGCCAGTAAATATTCTCCGGGGACAAATCAGCCCCAGCATTTT.

The chain links TRBV2 to TRBJ2-7, with unresolved D. V gave up 8 bases and J gave up 0 bases, with 11 bases separating them. CDR1 is SNHLY and CDR2 is FYNNEI in the germline V gene. This CDR3 has 13 residues. CDR3 region: CASRLAGSYEQYF. In nucleotides, the CDR3 is TGTGCCAGCCGACTGGCAGGCTCCTACGAGCAGTACTTC.

V and J are TRBV5-8 and TRBJ2-3; 9 nucleotides line up with TRBD2. CDR3 size: 14 residues. V trimming: 3 bases; J trimming: 4 bases; junction bases outside the gene matches: 3. In germline, CDR1 is SGHTS, CDR2 YDEGEE. CDR3 residues: CASSWGLAADTQYF. CDR3 nucleotide sequence: TGTGCCAGCAGCTGGGGACTAGCAGCAGATACGCAGTATTTT. Together with reference TRBV5-8 and TRBJ2-3, the CDR3 gives the full variable domain: EAGVTQSPTHLIKTRGQQATLRCSPISGHTSVYWYQQALGLGLQFLLWYDEGEERNRGNFPPRFSGRQFPNYSSELNVNALELEDSALYLCASSWGLAADTQYFGPGTRLTVL.

CDR3 sequence: CASSKGTGPSQETQYF. The CDR3, as DNA: TGCGCCAGCAGCAAAGGGACAGGGCCAAGCCAAGAGACCCAGTACTTC. V gene TRBV10-1 combines with J gene TRBJ2-5; 9 positions agree with TRBD1. The CDR3 totals 16 residues. Losses at the gene ends were 6 bases for V and 1 base for J; bases not matched to a gene: 9. Germline lookup yields CDR1 WNHNN and CDR2 SYGVQD (reference sequence).

The chain has TRBV13 and TRBJ2-5; 9 bases match TRBD1. CDR1 and CDR2 from the germline V gene are PRHDT and FYEKMQ (reference sequence). The V segment lost 5 bases and the J segment 3 bases; nucleotides outside the gene matches: 4. The CDR3 runs 14 residues. In nucleotides, the CDR3 is TGTGCCAGCAGCCGACAGGGGGGGAAAGAGACCCAGTACTTC. Its translation: CASSRQGGKETQYF.

V usage is TRBV2 and J usage is TRBJ2-7; 9 bases align to TRBD1. The CDR3 contains 12 residues. CDR1 and CDR2 (germline): SNHLY, FYNNEI. With V trimmed by 10 bases and J by 4 bases, 5 bases remained unmatched. The CDR3 sequence is CATGQGRYEQYF. CDR3 DNA: TGTGCCACAGGACAGGGGAGATACGAGCAGTACTTC.

The gene calls are TRBV18 and TRBJ1-3, with TRBD1 matching 7 bases. V gave up 2 bases and J gave up 0 bases; unmatched junction bases: 1. The germline CDR1 and CDR2 sequences are KGHSH and LQKENI. This CDR3 is built from 15 residues. The CDR3 loop is CASSPGQVSGNTIYF. CDR3 DNA: TGTGCCAGCTCACCAGGACAGGTCTCTGGAAACACCATATATTTT.

This clone ranks as medium-sized (0.01 to 0.1%). The genes are TRBV4-3 and TRBJ1-5; D might be TRBD1 (5 bases). Germline loops: CDR1 LGHNA, CDR2 YSLEER. CDR3 length equals 14 residues. Between the trimmed V and J ends, which lost 5 bases and 7 bases, there was a span of 15 bases. The CDR3 loop reads CASSARLGAQPQHF. The DNA of the CDR3 is TGCGCCAGCAGCGCAAGACTAGGGGCCCAGCCCCAGCATTTT.

The chain couples TRBV7-9 to TRBJ2-2; a weak D match, TRBD1 (7 bases). Germline V gene sequence: CDR1 SEHNR, CDR2 FQNEAQ (reference sequence). Trimming stripped 5 bases from V and 5 bases from J, with 18 bases between. CDR3 length equals 16 residues. The CDR3 here is CASSDTGAGGTGELFF. CDR3 DNA sequence: TGTGCCAGCAGCGACACAGGGGCAGGAGGGACCGGGGAGCTGTTTTTT.

The chain uses TRBV20-1 and TRBJ1-1; TRBD1 matches at 7 bases. This CDR3 is built from 11 residues. Germline CDR1 reads DFQATT; CDR2 reads SNEGSKA (reference sequence). CDR3 in amino acids: CKGTVHTEAFF. CDR3 in DNA: TGCAAAGGGACAGTTCACACTGAAGCTTTCTTT.

The rearrangement links TRBV15 to TRBJ2-7; 9 bases are a match to TRBD1. Unmatched junction bases numbered 7, after V lost 0 bases and J lost 4 bases. Germline V gives CDR1 LNHNV, CDR2 YYDKDF (reference sequence). This CDR3 comprises 16 residues. The DNA for the CDR3 is TGTGCCACCAGCAGAGACCAACCGGGACAGGGATACGAGCAGTACTTC. Its translation is CATSRDQPGQGYEQYF.

This chain links TRBV15 with TRBJ1-4; D not resolved. The V gene's germline CDR1 is LNHNV and CDR2 YYDKDF (reference sequence). V lost 3 bases, J lost 8 bases, and 13 bases lay in between. The CDR3 contains 14 residues. CDR3 coding DNA: TGTGCCACCAGCAGGGCAACCCACTGGGAAAAACTGTTTTTT. The encoded protein is CATSRATHWEKLFF.

As to this clone: The same CDR3 arises from other DNA sequences in this sample as well. The chain is built from TRBV28 and TRBJ2-5; D gene unclear. Germline V lookup: CDR1 MDHEN, CDR2 SYDVKM. The V end lost 2 bases, the J end lost 4 bases, and 2 bases lay between the germline ends. CDR3 length equals 11 residues. This CDR3 reads CASSLGETQYF. The CDR3, as DNA: TGTGCCAGCAGTTTAGGAGAGACCCAGTACTTC.